This entry is about one T cell receptor beta chain. As originally analysed: How many nucleated cells were present was estimated from reference gene primer amplification. Assay used: immunoSEQ multiplex PCR; TCRdb lists only in-frame clones, some missing. For V, J and clone size, that table is used; D and trimming come from the DNA. In the table there are 150,000 or so clones, more than 65% of which are singletons. This sample was taken from a study of blood T cell repertoires in COVID-19. V shed 6 bases and J 1 base; nucleotides not matched to a gene: 6. Germline V gives CDR1 SGHNT, CDR2 YYREEE (reference sequence). The CDR3 contains 14 residues.

This receptor was obtained from a woman aged 55-69 years with acute or convalescent COVID-19. Sequenced: peripheral blood. The chain is built from TRBV5-4 and TRBJ1-1, with 7 bases lining up with TRBD1. CDR3: CASNQGVENTEAFF. The CDR3 coding sequence is TGTGCCAGCAACCAGGGGGTTGAGAACACTGAAGCTTTCTTT.